This T cell receptor (beta chain) is from a study of human T cells and chemical hapten exposure. CDR1 SGHTA and CDR2 FQGTGA come from the germline V gene. CDR3 length equals 15 residues. V lost 0 bases and J 4 bases, leaving 9 bases between the germline ends. Time point in this sample: patch test 1, 2 weeks after DPC sensitization. Treatment in this sample: therapeutic diphenylcyclopropenone sensitization with weekly scalp DPC. In this sample, this clonotype turned up a few times. Its antigen is currently unknown. Unique molecular identifiers were affixed to discrete cDNA molecules within the library. Original analysis: Counting gave a median of about 89,000 TCRs per sample, with values ranging from roughly 23,224 to 700,000. Via MiXCR, TCRdb re-called the RACE reads, giving one row per CDR3 protein. The V and J calls were not made by the authors but by TCRdb's processing. The sample consists of more than 80,000 distinct CDR3 sequences, around 7.8% of them appearing once.

Study findings and constraints: The study found expanded TCRs formed significantly more large CDR3 similarity clusters than controls.

This TCR was sampled from a woman in her 30s with alopecia areata. Some clones in this sample may be carry-over from other donors' samples. The specimen comprised whole blood, sampled in connection with sensitization to the hapten diphenylcyclopropenone (DPC). The V and J genes are TRBV7-3 and TRBJ2-2; D is unresolved. In DNA, the CDR3 is TGTGCCAGCAGCTTAACAGGGATAAGCACCGGGGAGCTGTTTTTT. It specifies CASSLTGISTGELFF.